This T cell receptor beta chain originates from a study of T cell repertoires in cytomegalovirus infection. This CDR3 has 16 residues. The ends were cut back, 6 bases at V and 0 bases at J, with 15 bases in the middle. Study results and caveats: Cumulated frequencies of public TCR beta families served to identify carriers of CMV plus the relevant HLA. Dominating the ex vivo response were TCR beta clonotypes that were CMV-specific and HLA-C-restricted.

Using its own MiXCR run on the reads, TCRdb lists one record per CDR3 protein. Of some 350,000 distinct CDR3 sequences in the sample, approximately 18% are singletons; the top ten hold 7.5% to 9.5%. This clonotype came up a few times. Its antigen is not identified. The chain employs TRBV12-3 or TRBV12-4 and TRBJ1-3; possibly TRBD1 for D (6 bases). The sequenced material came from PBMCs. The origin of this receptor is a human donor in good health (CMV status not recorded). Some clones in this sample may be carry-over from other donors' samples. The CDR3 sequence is CASSPRTVSSGNTIYF. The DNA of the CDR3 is TGTGCCAGCAGCCCAAGGACAGTCTCCTCTGGAAACACCATATATTTT.